This TCR beta chain was sequenced in a study of CD8 T cells in Susac syndrome. Study-level points and caveats: It was acknowledged in the study that the number of individuals who were included in its TCR sequencing and HLA analysis was relatively small.

This CDR3 is built from 16 residues. Germline trimming cut 1 base from V and 2 bases from J; bases unmatched to any gene: 8. The germline V gene encodes CDR1 SGHVS and CDR2 FQNEAQ. When the RNA was reverse transcribed, random hexamers were used with an input of roughly 0.45 to 1 ug. An immunoSEQ multiplex PCR amplified TCR beta CDR3 over 54 Vbeta and 13 Jbeta. Via MiXCR, TCRdb re-called the immunoSEQ multiplex PCR reads, giving one row per CDR3 protein. The data contain approximately 110,000 distinct CDR3 sequences, around 95% of them singletons. This clonotype was found a few times. What it binds is unknown. Sequencing of TCR beta was carried out in blood CD8+ and CD4+ T cells.

Sequencing input: CD4+ T cells from PBMCs. This sequence joins TRBV7-8 and TRBJ2-7; TRBD2 agrees at 7 bases. The source of this sequence is a human donor in good health. The CDR3 DNA reads as TGTGCCAGCAGCTTAGGGGACTACTCCACGACCTACGAGCAGTACTTC. It translates to CASSLGDYSTTYEQYF.